The 3 T cell receptor beta chains presented below share a single source sample, sequenced in a study of control samples from healthy donors and cancer patients. Data came from immunoSEQ multiplex PCR; TCRdb stores just in-frame clones and leaves some out. The table has roughly 100,000 clones, approximately 83% seen once. The specimen sequenced was blood. These receptors were obtained from a woman between 50 and 59 years old in good health.

The chain carries TRBV9 and TRBJ1-2, with 7 bases fitting TRBD1. The germline gives CDR1 SGDLS, CDR2 YYNGEE. V gave up 5 bases and J gave up 4 bases; unmatched junction bases: 11. The CDR3 loop spans 15 amino acids. CDR3 region: CASSLGGGSFYGYTF. The CDR3 DNA sequence: TGTGCCAGCAGTTTGGGAGGGGGCAGCTTCTATGGCTACACCTTC.

The rearrangement links TRBV18 to TRBJ2-1; 9 nucleotides align to TRBD1. This CDR3 is built from 14 residues. Germline CDR1 reads KGHSH; CDR2 reads LQKENI. The J segment lost 7 bases and the V segment lost 5 bases, leaving 6 bases of the junction unmatched. The CDR3 nucleotides read TGTGCCAGCTCATGGGGACAGGGAGTTAATGAGCAGTTCTTC. This translates into CASSWGQGVNEQFF.

The rearrangement links TRBV5-4 to TRBJ2-3; D remains ambiguous. The CDR3 spans 14 residues. Per the germline V gene, CDR1 is SGHNT and CDR2 is YYREEE (reference sequence). Trimming shortened V by 4 bases and J by 0 bases, and 9 bases separated the two germline ends. The CDR3 protein is CASSTLTSTDTQYF. The DNA for the CDR3 is TGTGCCAGCAGCACCTTAACTAGCACAGATACGCAGTATTTT. Full variable domain (rest looked up from reference TRBV5-4 and TRBJ2-3): ETGVTQSPTHLIKTRGQQVTLRCSSQSGHNTVSWYQQALGQGPQFIFQYYREEENGRGNFPPRFSGLQFPNYSSELNVNALELDDSALYLCASSTLTSTDTQYFGPGTRLTVL.